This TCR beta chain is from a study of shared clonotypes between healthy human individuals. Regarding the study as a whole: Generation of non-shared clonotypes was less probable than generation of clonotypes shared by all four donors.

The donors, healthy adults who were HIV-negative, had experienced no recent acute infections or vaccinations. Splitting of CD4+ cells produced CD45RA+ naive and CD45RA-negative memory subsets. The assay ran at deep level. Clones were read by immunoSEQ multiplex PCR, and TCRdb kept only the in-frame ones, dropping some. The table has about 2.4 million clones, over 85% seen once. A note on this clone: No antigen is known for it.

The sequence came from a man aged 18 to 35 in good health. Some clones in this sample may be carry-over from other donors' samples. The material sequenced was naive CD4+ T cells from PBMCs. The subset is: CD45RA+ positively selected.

CDR3 amino acids: CASSPGQGASSYNEQFF. CDR3 bases: TGTGCCAGCAGCCCGGGACAGGGGGCAAGCTCCTACAATGAGCAGTTCTTC. The chain couples TRBV11-2 to TRBJ2-1, with 12 bases aligning to TRBD1. Unmatched junction bases numbered 5, after V lost 5 bases and J lost 0 bases. This CDR3 is 17 amino acids long. CDR1 is SGHAT and CDR2 is FQNNGV in the germline V gene. Full variable domain (outside the CDR3, taken from reference TRBV11-2 and TRBJ2-1): EAGVAQSPRYKIIEKRQSVAFWCNPISGHATLYWYQQILGQGPKLLIQFQNNGVVDDSQLPKDRFSAERLKGVDSTLKIQPAKLEDSAVYLCASSPGQGASSYNEQFFGPGTRLTVL.